Each of the 18 T cell receptor beta chains below was sequenced from the same sample in a study of T cell changes during pregnancy in multiple sclerosis (dated by TCRdb to the late 2010s). The method behind the library was the immunoSEQ multiplex PCR assay. TCRdb obtained this table from immuneACCESS and retained in-frame rearrangements with V and J assigned. These tables miss some clones; where compared with another copy, unresolved V genes account for less than half of the shortfall, and the remainder is unexplained. This sample gives tens of thousands of clones in total; about nine tenths of them show up just once. The leading ten clones occupy over 1.1% of the sample. This material consisted of peripheral blood, taken in the second trimester of pregnancy. The receptors stem from a female donor with multiple sclerosis, enrolled in a pregnancy study.

This clone was counted a few times. The chain uses TRBV29-1 and TRBJ2-6; perhaps TRBD1 as D (6 bases). The CDR3 is made up of 16 amino acids. CDR1 and CDR2 from the germline V gene are SQVTM and ANQGSEA. V was cut by 6 bases and J by 0 bases, with 15 bases left in between. The CDR3 DNA reads TGCAGCGTCCCGACAGGACCCAGCTCTGGGGCCAACGTCCTGACTTTC. Amino acids: CSVPTGPSSGANVLTF.

The V gene is TRBV2, the J gene TRBJ2-5, with TRBD1 matching 8 bases. Germline loops: CDR1 SNHLY, CDR2 FYNNEI. V lost 6 bases to trimming and J lost 5 bases; unmatched junction nucleotides: 5. This CDR3 is 13 amino acids long. CDR3 amino acids: CASSPDRVETQYF. CDR3 sequence (DNA): TGTGCCAGCAGCCCGGACAGGGTGGAGACCCAGTACTTC.

This chain joins TRBV18 and TRBJ1-1; D may be TRBD1 (5 bases). The V gene's germline CDR1 is KGHSH and CDR2 LQKENI. The CDR3 loop spans 15 amino acids. Trimming stripped 2 bases from V and 3 bases from J, with 13 bases between. The CDR3 sequence: CASSPNARGDTEAFF. The CDR3 DNA reads as TGTGCCAGCTCACCAAACGCACGGGGGGACACTGAAGCTTTCTTT. The whole variable domain, remainder taken from reference TRBV18 and TRBJ1-1, is NAGVMQNPRHLVRRRGQEARLRCSPMKGHSHVYWYRQLPEEGLKFMVYLQKENIIDESGMPKERFSAEFPKEGPSILRIQQVVRGDSAAYFCASSPNARGDTEAFFGQGTRLTVV.

The V call is TRBV7-9, the J call TRBJ2-5; weak D call: TRBD2 (6 bases). In germline, CDR1 is SEHNR, CDR2 FQNEAQ (reference sequence). The CDR3 loop spans 17 amino acids. V lost 3 bases and J 4 bases, leaving 21 bases between the germline ends. The CDR3 nucleotides read TGTGCCAGCAGCTTGGCCTCGGCGGGGTTACGAATAGAGACCCAGTACTTC. Its translation is CASSLASAGLRIETQYF.

The V call is TRBV4-1, the J call TRBJ1-5; no reliable D call. Germline CDR1 and CDR2: MGHRA and YSYEKL. The V and J ends lost 0 bases and 0 bases respectively, with 9 bases between them. The CDR3 extends over 16 amino acids. The CDR3 is CASSQDSAVSNQPQHF. CDR3 nucleotide sequence: TGCGCCAGCAGCCAAGATTCTGCAGTTAGCAATCAGCCCCAGCATTTT.

The chain employs TRBV7-2 and TRBJ1-2, with D unresolved. V gave up 5 bases and J gave up 4 bases, with 20 bases separating them. Germline loops: CDR1 SGHTA, CDR2 FQGNSA. The CDR3 runs to 16 residues. The CDR3 region has the DNA TGTGCCAGCAGCCCATATGACAAGCCCCCTGGCTATGGCTACACCTTC. This gives the protein CASSPYDKPPGYGYTF.

The genes are TRBV5-1 and TRBJ2-5; the D is unclear. Germline loops: CDR1 SGHRS, CDR2 YFSETQ. CDR3 length: 16 residues. Trimming stripped 0 bases from V and 2 bases from J, with 14 bases between. DNA for the CDR3: TGCGCCAGCAGCTTGGGGGCCACTCAGGTTCAAGAGACCCAGTACTTC. As protein: CASSLGATQVQETQYF.

The genes are TRBV30 and TRBJ1-1; D unclear. Germline V CDR1 and CDR2: GTSNPN, SVGIG (reference sequence). V lost 0 bases, J lost 0 bases, and 8 bases lay in between. This CDR3 is built from 14 residues. CDR3 nucleotides: TGTGCCTGGAGTGTCGGGGTTCTGAACACTGAAGCTTTCTTT. Its protein product is CAWSVGVLNTEAFF.

The chain carries TRBV29-1 and TRBJ2-7; a weak D match, TRBD1 (5 bases). Trimming cost V 2 bases and J 0 bases, with 8 bases left between them. The CDR3 is 13 amino acids. Germline-derived CDR1 and CDR2 are SQVTM and ANQGSEA. In nucleotides, the CDR3 is TGCAGCGTTGAATGGGGCCGCTCCTACGAGCAGTACTTC. This encodes CSVEWGRSYEQYF.

The rearrangement links TRBV28 to TRBJ1-5; D unresolved. Germline CDR1 reads MDHEN; CDR2 reads SYDVKM. The CDR3 is 12 residues long. Trimming removed 3 bases from V and 6 bases from J, with 6 bases in between. In DNA, the CDR3 is TGTGCCAGCAGTTTCTCGGTTCAGCCCCAGCATTTT. Amino acid sequence: CASSFSVQPQHF.

J is TRBJ1-3 and V is TRBV9, with 7 bases identical to TRBD1. J lost 0 bases, V lost 3 bases, and 3 bases had no gene match. This CDR3 contains 15 residues. The germline CDR1 and CDR2 sequences are SGDLS and YYNGEE. CDR3 bases: TGTGCCAGCAGCGAGGGGACAGACTCTGGAAACACCATATATTTT. This sequence encodes CASSEGTDSGNTIYF.

V gene TRBV5-4 combines with J gene TRBJ2-4; weak D call: TRBD1 (6 bases). V shed 0 bases and J shed 6 bases, with 10 bases lying between them. CDR3 size: 14 residues. Germline-derived CDR1 and CDR2 are SGHNT and YYREEE (reference sequence). Here the CDR3 DNA reads TGTGCCAGCAGCTTGGACAGGGTGGGAAACATTCAGTACTTC. It translates to CASSLDRVGNIQYF.

In DNA, the CDR3 is TGTGCCACTCACATGACCGGGGACAAAAACACCGGGGAGCTGTTTTTT. It codes for CATHMTGDKNTGELFF. V is TRBV19 and J is TRBJ2-2; possibly TRBD1 for D (6 bases). The V gene's germline CDR1 is LNHDA and CDR2 SQIVND (reference sequence). The CDR3 contains 16 residues. V lost 10 bases to trimming and J lost 2 bases, with 20 bases between them.

The table lists this clone with a few counts. The rearrangement uses TRBV30 and TRBJ2-3; D gene uncertain. The CDR3 is 12 amino acids. V shed 4 bases and J shed 2 bases, with 7 bases lying between them. Germline lookup yields CDR1 GTSNPN and CDR2 SVGIG (reference sequence). The chain's CDR3 is CAWTRNTDTQYF. DNA of the CDR3: TGTGCCTGGACCAGAAACACAGATACGCAGTATTTT.

Details on this clone: At the DNA level, this CDR3 is encoded by other sequences in the same sample as well. The chain has TRBV9 and TRBJ2-7, with D possibly matching TRBD2 (5 bases). The CDR3 contains 13 residues. Germline V gives CDR1 SGDLS, CDR2 YYNGEE. V lost 2 bases, J lost 2 bases, and 8 bases lay in between. In nucleotides, the CDR3 is TGTGCCAGCAGCGTGGCGGGCCCCTACGAGCAGTACTTC. Translated: CASSVAGPYEQYF.

This clone showed up just a few times. The chain employs TRBV10-3 and TRBJ2-7; D gene uncertain. CDR3 length: 12 residues. Germline CDR1 and CDR2: ENHRY and SYGVKD. V was shortened by 0 bases and J by 6 bases, with 6 bases between the two germline ends. This CDR3 is CAISESAGEQYF. Written as DNA, the CDR3 is TGTGCCATCAGTGAGTCGGCAGGCGAGCAGTACTTC.

The V gene is TRBV6-6, the J gene TRBJ2-1; possible D gene TRBD2, 7 bases. CDR3 size: 14 residues. CDR1 is MNHNY, CDR2 SVGAGI, per germline (reference sequence). The V and J ends lost 6 bases and 9 bases respectively, with 18 bases between them. The CDR3 loop is CASRPRGAISEQFF. The CDR3 DNA reads TGTGCCAGCAGACCCCGGGGGGCGATTTCTGAGCAGTTCTTC.

The gene calls are TRBV6-1 and TRBJ2-7, with 13 bases fitting TRBD2. The trim removed 7 bases at V and 2 bases at J, leaving 5 bases unmatched. CDR3 size: 15 residues. Germline V gene sequence: CDR1 MNHNS, CDR2 SASEGT. CDR3: CASNILAGGAYEQYF. The CDR3 nucleotides are TGTGCCAGCAACATACTAGCGGGGGGGGCCTACGAGCAGTACTTC.